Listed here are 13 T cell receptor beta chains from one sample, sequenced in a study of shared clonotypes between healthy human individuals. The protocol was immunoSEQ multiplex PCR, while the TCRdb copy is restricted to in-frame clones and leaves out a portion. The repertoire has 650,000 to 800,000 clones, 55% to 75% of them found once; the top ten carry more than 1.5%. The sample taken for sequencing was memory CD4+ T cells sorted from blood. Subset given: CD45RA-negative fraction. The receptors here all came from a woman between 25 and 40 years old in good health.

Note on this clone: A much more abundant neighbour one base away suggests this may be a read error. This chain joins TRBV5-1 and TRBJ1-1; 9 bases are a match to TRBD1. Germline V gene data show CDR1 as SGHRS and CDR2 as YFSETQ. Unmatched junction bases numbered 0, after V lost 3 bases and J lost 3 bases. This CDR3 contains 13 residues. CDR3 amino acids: CASSWTGDTEAFF. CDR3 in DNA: TGCGCCAGCAGCTGGACAGGGGACACTGAAGCTTTCTTT.

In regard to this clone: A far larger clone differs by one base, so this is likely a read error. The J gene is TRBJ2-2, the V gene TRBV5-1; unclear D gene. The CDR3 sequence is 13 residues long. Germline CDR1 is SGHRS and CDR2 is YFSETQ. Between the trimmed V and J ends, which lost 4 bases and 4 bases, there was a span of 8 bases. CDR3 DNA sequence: TGCGCCAGCAGCCCCGTTCCCACCGGGGAGCTGTTTTTT. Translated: CASSPVPTGELFF.

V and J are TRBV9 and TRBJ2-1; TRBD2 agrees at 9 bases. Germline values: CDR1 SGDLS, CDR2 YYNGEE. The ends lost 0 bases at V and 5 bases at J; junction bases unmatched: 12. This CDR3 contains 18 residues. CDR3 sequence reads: CASSVGMGLAGINNEQFF. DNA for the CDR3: TGTGCCAGCAGCGTAGGAATGGGGCTAGCGGGAATAAACAATGAGCAGTTCTTC.

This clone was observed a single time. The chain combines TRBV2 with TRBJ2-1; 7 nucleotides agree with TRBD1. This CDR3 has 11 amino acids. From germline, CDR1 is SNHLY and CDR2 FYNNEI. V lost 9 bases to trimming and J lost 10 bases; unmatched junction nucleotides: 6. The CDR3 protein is CASSRQGEQFF. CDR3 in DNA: TGTGCCAGTTCTCGACAGGGCGAGCAGTTCTTC.

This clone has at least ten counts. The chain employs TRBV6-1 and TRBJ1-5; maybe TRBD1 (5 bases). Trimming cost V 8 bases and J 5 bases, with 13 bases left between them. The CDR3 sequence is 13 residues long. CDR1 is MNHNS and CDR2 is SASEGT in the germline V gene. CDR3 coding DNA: TGTGCCAGCTTCGGGGGTTGGTATCAGCCCCAGCATTTT. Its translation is CASFGGWYQPQHF.

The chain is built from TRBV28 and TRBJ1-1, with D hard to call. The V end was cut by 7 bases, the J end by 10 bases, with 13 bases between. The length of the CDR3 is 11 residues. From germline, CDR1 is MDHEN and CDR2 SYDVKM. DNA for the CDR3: TGTGCCAGCACCTGGGGTTTTGGAGCTTTCTTT. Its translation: CASTWGFGAFF.

The CDR3 DNA is TGTGCCAGCAGTACCACTCCCTTAGGCGGCGGGGAGCTGTTTTTT. Protein: CASSTTPLGGGELFF. The chain has TRBV6-6 and TRBJ2-2; D not certain. The CDR3 has 15 residues. Trimming took 5 bases from V and 7 from J, leaving 17 bases between them. CDR1 and CDR2 (germline): MNHNY, SVGAGI (reference sequence).

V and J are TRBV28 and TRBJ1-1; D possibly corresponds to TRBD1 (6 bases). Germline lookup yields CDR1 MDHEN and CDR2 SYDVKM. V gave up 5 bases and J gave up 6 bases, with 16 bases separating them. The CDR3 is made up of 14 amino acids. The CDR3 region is CASSGPGESAEAFF. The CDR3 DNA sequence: TGTGCCAGCAGTGGGCCAGGGGAGTCGGCTGAAGCTTTCTTT.

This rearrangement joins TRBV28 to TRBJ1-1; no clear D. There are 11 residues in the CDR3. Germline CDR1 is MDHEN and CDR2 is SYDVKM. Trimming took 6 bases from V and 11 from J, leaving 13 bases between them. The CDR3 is CASSRLHGAFF. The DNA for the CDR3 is TGTGCCAGCAGCCGCCTACATGGGGCTTTCTTT. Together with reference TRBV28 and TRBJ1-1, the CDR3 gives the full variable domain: DVKVTQSSRYLVKRTGEKVFLECVQDMDHENMFWYRQDPGLGLRLIYFSYDVKMKEKGDIPEGYSVSREKKERFSLILESASTNQTSMYLCASSRLHGAFFGQGTRLTVV.

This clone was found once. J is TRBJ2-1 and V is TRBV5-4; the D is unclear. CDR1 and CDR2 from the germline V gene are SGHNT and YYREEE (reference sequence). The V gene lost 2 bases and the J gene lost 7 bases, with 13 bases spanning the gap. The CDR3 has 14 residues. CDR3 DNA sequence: TGTGCCAGCAGCTTTCGGAGTTATGGGAATGAGCAGTTCTTC. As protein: CASSFRSYGNEQFF.

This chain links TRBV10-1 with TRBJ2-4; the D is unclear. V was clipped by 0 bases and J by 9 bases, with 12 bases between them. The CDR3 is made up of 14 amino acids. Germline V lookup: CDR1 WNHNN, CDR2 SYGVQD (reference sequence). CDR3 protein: CASSESGPLGIQYF. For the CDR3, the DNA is TGCGCCAGCAGTGAGTCCGGGCCTTTGGGCATTCAGTACTTC.

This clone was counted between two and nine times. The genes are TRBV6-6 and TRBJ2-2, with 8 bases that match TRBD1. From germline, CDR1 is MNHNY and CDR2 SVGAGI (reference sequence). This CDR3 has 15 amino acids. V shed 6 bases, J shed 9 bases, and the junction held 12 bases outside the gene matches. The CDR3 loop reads CASRGQGASSWELFF. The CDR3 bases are TGTGCCAGCAGAGGTCAGGGGGCTTCATCCTGGGAGCTGTTTTTT.

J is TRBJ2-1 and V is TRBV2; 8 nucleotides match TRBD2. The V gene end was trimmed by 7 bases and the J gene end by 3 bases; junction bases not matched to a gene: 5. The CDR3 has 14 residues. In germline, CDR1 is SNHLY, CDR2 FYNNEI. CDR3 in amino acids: CASILGTSYNEQFF. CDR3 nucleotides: TGTGCCAGCATCCTAGGGACTAGCTACAATGAGCAGTTCTTC.